The next 18 T cell receptor beta chains were all read from a single sample in a study of cytomegalovirus exposure and HLA in healthy donors. The PCR had 60 Vbeta and 13 Jbeta primers. The data were produced by immunoSEQ multiplex PCR, yet TCRdb's version contains in-frame clones alone and is incomplete. Among fewer than 150,000 clones, approximately 80% were seen once, and the ten largest hold 4.9%. Sequences were obtained from PBMCs. The receptors here all came from a woman aged 45-59 years in good health and CMV-seronegative.

CDR3: CASGQGAAGANVLTF. CDR3 sequence (DNA): TGTGCCAGCGGACAGGGTGCTGCTGGGGCCAACGTCCTGACTTTC. J is TRBJ2-6 and V is TRBV6-4, with 8 positions matching TRBD1. CDR1 is MRHNA, CDR2 SNTAGT, per germline. V lost 8 bases and J lost 2; bases outside the gene matches: 5. The CDR3 covers 15 residues.

The rearrangement joins TRBV30 to TRBJ2-3; 7 bases map to TRBD1. This CDR3 comprises 15 residues. The V and J ends lost 2 bases and 2 bases, in that order; junction bases with no gene match: 7. In germline, CDR1 is GTSNPN, CDR2 SVGIG (reference sequence). The CDR3 reads CAWSKGQVNTDTQYF. The DNA of the CDR3 is TGTGCCTGGAGTAAAGGACAGGTCAACACAGATACGCAGTATTTT.

The CDR3 loop is CASSVDRGLGDDQPQHF. DNA of the CDR3: TGTGCCAGCAGCGTAGACAGGGGGTTGGGAGATGATCAGCCCCAGCATTTT. V is TRBV2 and J is TRBJ1-5; 9 nucleotides agree with TRBD1. Germline V gene sequence: CDR1 SNHLY, CDR2 FYNNEI. The CDR3 consists of 17 residues. Unmatched junction bases numbered 14, after V lost 6 bases and J lost 5 bases. Full variable domain (remainder filled in from reference TRBV2 and TRBJ1-5): EPEVTQTPSHQVTQMGQEVILRCVPISNHLYFYWYRQILGQKVEFLVSFYNNEISEKSEIFDDQFSVERPDGSNFTLKIRSTKLEDSAMYFCASSVDRGLGDDQPQHFGDGTRLSIL.

This clone appeared once. The chain links TRBV28 to TRBJ1-4; 9 bases agree with TRBD1. Looked up from germline, CDR1 is MDHEN and CDR2 is SYDVKM. Germline trimming cut 6 bases from V and 7 bases from J; bases unmatched to any gene: 12. The length of the CDR3 is 16 residues. The CDR3 nucleotides are TGTGCCAGCAGCCAAAATGCCGGGACAGGGAGTGAAAAACTGTTTTTT. This encodes CASSQNAGTGSEKLFF.

The chain links TRBV5-4 to TRBJ1-4; 8 nucleotides match TRBD1. Germline V lookup: CDR1 SGHNT, CDR2 YYREEE (reference sequence). Trimming removed 2 bases from V and 8 bases from J; junction bases left unmatched: 5. The CDR3 sequence is 14 residues long. In DNA form, the CDR3 reads TGTGCCAGCAGCTTCGGGACAGGAGACGAAAAACTGTTTTTT. It is translated as CASSFGTGDEKLFF.

This chain joins TRBV28 and TRBJ2-3; tentatively, D is TRBD2 (6 bases). The length of the CDR3 is 13 residues. V was cut by 8 bases and J by 8 bases, with 17 bases left in between. Germline V gene lookup returns CDR1 MDHEN and CDR2 SYDVKM. The CDR3 DNA reads TGTGCCAGCGAAGGAGGGATAGAGGGTACGCAGTATTTT. Its protein product is CASEGGIEGTQYF.

The V call is TRBV5-1, the J call TRBJ2-2, with TRBD1 identical over 9 bases. V gave up 4 bases and J gave up 6 bases; unmatched junction bases: 7. Germline assignment: CDR1 SGHRS and CDR2 YFSETQ. The CDR3 is made up of 15 amino acids. CDR3 amino acids: CASSPGQGKSGELFF. CDR3 nucleotide sequence: TGCGCCAGCAGCCCGGGACAGGGCAAATCCGGGGAGCTGTTTTTT.

This clone was seen a single time. The genes are TRBV29-1 and TRBJ2-5; 7 bases agree with TRBD2. Germline CDR1 and CDR2: SQVTM and ANQGSEA. V trimming: 2 bases; J trimming: 5 bases; junction bases outside the gene matches: 8. The CDR3 totals 14 residues. CDR3 sequence: CSVEPASRGETQYF. The CDR3 nucleotides are TGCAGCGTTGAACCGGCGTCGCGGGGGGAGACCCAGTACTTC.

This clone came up a few times. This chain connects TRBV7-8 to TRBJ2-7; no firm D call. There are 12 residues in the CDR3. The germline V gene encodes CDR1 SGHVS and CDR2 FQNEAQ. Deletions cut 1 base from V and 7 bases from J, with 8 bases between. CDR3 amino acids: CASSLVSREQYF. For the CDR3, the DNA is TGTGCCAGCAGCTTAGTATCGAGGGAGCAGTACTTC.

The rearrangement joins TRBV5-1 to TRBJ2-3; D is perhaps TRBD2 (5 bases). The germline CDR1 and CDR2 sequences are SGHRS and YFSETQ. V was clipped by 4 bases and J by 4 bases, with 13 bases between them. CDR3 length: 14 residues. As DNA, the CDR3 is TGCGCCAGCAGCCTATTACCGGGATCAGATACGCAGTATTTT. This sequence encodes CASSLLPGSDTQYF.

This chain joins TRBV15 and TRBJ2-5, with a weak D call TRBD2 (5 bases). The CDR3 is 14 residues long. CDR1 and CDR2 (germline): LNHNV, YYDKDF (reference sequence). The germline V and J ends were trimmed by 2 bases and 5 bases, with 12 bases remaining between them. CDR3 loop: CATSRRGFGETQYF. CDR3 bases: TGTGCCACCAGCAGACGAGGGTTTGGTGAGACCCAGTACTTC. Full variable domain (rest looked up from reference TRBV15 and TRBJ2-5): DAMVIQNPRYQVTQFGKPVTLSCSQTLNHNVMYWYQQKSSQAPKLLFHYYDKDFNNEADTPDNFQSRRPNTSFCFLDIRSPGLGDTAMYLCATSRRGFGETQYFGPGTRLLVL.

The chain uses TRBV5-6 and TRBJ2-7, with D unclear. V lost 2 bases and J 0 bases, leaving 6 bases between the germline ends. From germline, CDR1 is SGHDT and CDR2 YYEEEE. The CDR3 extends over 13 amino acids. The DNA of the CDR3 is TGTGCCAGCAGCTTCCCCGTCTCCTACGAGCAGTACTTC. Its translation: CASSFPVSYEQYF.

V and J are TRBV2 and TRBJ1-2; 10 positions agree with TRBD1. V shed 4 bases and J 5 bases; nucleotides not matched to a gene: 4. Germline values: CDR1 SNHLY, CDR2 FYNNEI. The CDR3 contains 14 residues. CDR3 bases: TGTGCCAGCAGTGGGACAGGGGGTTTTTATGGCTACACCTTC. It codes for CASSGTGGFYGYTF.

The gene calls are TRBV5-4 and TRBJ2-3, with TRBD2 matching 12 bases. Germline lookup yields CDR1 SGHNT and CDR2 YYREEE (reference sequence). The CDR3 loop spans 17 amino acids. The junction had 8 bases not matched to a gene; V was cut back by 4 bases and J by 2 bases. The CDR3 loop reads CASSQASGGGHTDTQYF. CDR3 sequence (DNA): TGTGCCAGCAGCCAGGCTAGCGGGGGGGGCCACACAGATACGCAGTATTTT.

The chain couples TRBV6-5 to TRBJ2-7; 8 nucleotides agree with TRBD2. V shed 0 bases and J 4 bases; nucleotides not matched to a gene: 8. Germline values: CDR1 MNHEY, CDR2 SVGAGI. The CDR3 spans 16 residues. The CDR3 region is CASSYSPGGAPYEQYF. DNA of the CDR3: TGTGCCAGCAGTTACTCCCCGGGAGGGGCCCCGTACGAGCAGTACTTC.

This sequence joins TRBV9 and TRBJ1-6; D is perhaps TRBD1 (5 bases). V was shortened by 7 bases and J by 0 bases, with 14 bases between the two germline ends. This CDR3 has 16 residues. The germline gives CDR1 SGDLS, CDR2 YYNGEE. The DNA for the CDR3 is TGTGCCAGCGGGGGGGTCCTGAGCTCCTATAATTCACCCCTCCACTTT. Amino acids: CASGGVLSSYNSPLHF. Filled out from reference TRBV9 and TRBJ1-6, the complete variable domain reads DSGVTQTPKHLITATGQRVTLRCSPRSGDLSVYWYQQSLDQGLQFLIQYYNGEERAKGNILERFSAQQFPDLHSELNLSSLELGDSALYFCASGGVLSSYNSPLHFGNGTRLTVT.

This clone occurred a few times. The chain carries TRBV4-1 and TRBJ1-3, with D maybe TRBD1 (5 bases). Trimming pared 2 bases from V and 0 bases from J, leaving 11 bases between. Per the germline V gene, CDR1 is MGHRA and CDR2 is YSYEKL. The CDR3 contains 16 residues. The CDR3 here is CASSQNGGVSGNTIYF. Written as DNA, the CDR3 is TGCGCCAGCAGCCAAAACGGAGGGGTCTCTGGAAACACCATATATTTT.

This clone was seen a handful of times. This sequence joins TRBV4-1 and TRBJ1-1; D might be TRBD1 (5 bases). V lost 0 bases and J lost 1, with 6 bases in between. CDR3 length equals 14 residues. From germline, CDR1 is MGHRA and CDR2 YSYEKL. Here the CDR3 reads CASSQDQGNTEAFF. Here the CDR3 DNA reads TGCGCCAGCAGCCAAGATCAGGGGAACACTGAAGCTTTCTTT.